This TCR beta chain was observed in a study of blood T cell repertoires in COVID-19 (dated by TCRdb to 2019 to 2021). Regarding the research as a whole: Samples from collaborators originated in the United States, Italy and Spain and spanned both the acute and convalescent phases of COVID-19. The repertoires were released in a freely available public database meant as a resource for research on the immune response to SARS-CoV-2. Sample metadata almost always included a de-identified subject ID, COVID-19 status, age in years and sex. The material from the prospective study consisted of cDNA or gDNA derived from T cells, B-cell-depleted T cells, or PBMCs. The dataset comprised deeply sampled blood TCRbeta repertoires from subjects exposed to, actively infected with, or recovered from COVID-19. The samples were drawn from two sources: the first 160 participants of the ongoing ImmuneRACE study, and fewer than 1,500 subjects contributed by 6 global collaborators. Where available, HLA class I and class II types were obtained from metadata supplied by the sample provider rather than from assay-based typing. General study outcomes and caveats: How much clinical and demographic metadata was included differed by source and by participant, and the metadata was provided uncurated.

Each collaborating institution followed its own protocols to collect whole blood in K2EDTA tubes. For TCRbeta analysis, collaborators shipped samples in one of three forms: frozen whole blood, isolated PBMCs, or DNA extracted from either of those sample types. The immunoSEQ Assay, a bias-controlled multiplex PCR, was used to amplify TCRbeta CDR3 regions from genomic DNA. Concerning the study's data processing: Within the assay, amplification of reference gene primers was used to estimate how many nucleated cells each sample contained. To quantify the absolute abundance of each unique TCRbeta CDR3 rearrangement, sequence reads were collapsed and filtered. For each sample, productive Simpson clonality was calculated as the square root of Simpson's diversity index across productive rearrangements. Here the immuneACCESS table is served through TCRdb, limited to in-frame sequences with V and J called. Missing clones are a known gap in these copies; in checked studies unresolved V genes cover under half, and the rest lacks a known reason. Clone size and V and J calls were adopted from that table, with D and trimming inferred from the DNA. The sample table shows 80,000 or so clones, and about 85% are seen once. The ten largest account for approximately 9.1% of the sample.

For this chain, trimming is 4 bases at the V end and 6 bases at the J end, and the number of junction bases without a gene match is 7. CDR3 length: 15 amino acids, cysteine to phenylalanine. Only the CDR3 DNA stays, 45 bases, in frame from base 1. Sequences LGHNA (CDR1) and YNFKEQ (CDR2) are obtained from the germline V gene. Comments on this clone: Its antigen is currently not known. Per-base quality was not reported, and no clone a single base away is much larger than it.

This TCR was sampled from a human donor in a cohort sampled during active COVID-19. Sequencing used peripheral blood. This receptor chain uses TRBV4-2 and TRBJ1-4, with 8 bases in between that match TRBD1. The bases are TGTGCCAGCAGCCCGCTGTCAGGGGGCGATGAAAAACTGTTTTTT. Translated, it gives CASSPLSGGDEKLFF.